One T cell receptor beta chain is described in this entry. Sequencing used immunoSEQ multiplex PCR; TCRdb keeps in-frame clones, though not all of them. The data show around 190,000 clones, about four fifths seen once. The data are from a study of blood T cell repertoires in COVID-19. As for the study in general: The analysed material was cDNA or gDNA that came from T cells, B-cell-depleted T cells, or PBMCs.

This CDR3 is built from 16 residues. Germline V gene lookup returns CDR1 SNHLY and CDR2 FYNNEI. The V end was cut by 4 bases, the J end by 2 bases, with 17 bases between. The chain uses TRBV2 and TRBJ2-5; the D is unclear. Sequenced sample: peripheral blood. The receptor's source is a man in his 70s with active or convalescent COVID-19. DNA for the CDR3: TGTGCCAGCAGTGCGGGTCTTTTACTTTCTCAAGAGACCCAGTACTTC. Protein: CASSAGLLLSQETQYF. The whole variable domain, filled in from reference TRBV2 and TRBJ2-5, reads EPEVTQTPSHQVTQMGQEVILRCVPISNHLYFYWYRQILGQKVEFLVSFYNNEISEKSEIFDDQFSVERPDGSNFTLKIRSTKLEDSAMYFCASSAGLLLSQETQYFGPGTRLLVL.